Each of the 18 T cell receptor beta chains below was sequenced from the same sample in a study of T-cell reconstitution after alpha-beta-depleted transplantation in children. For TCRbeta, the library was prepared with unique molecular identifiers. Via MiXCR, TCRdb re-called the PCR reads, giving one row per CDR3 protein. The table shows some 87,000 distinct CDR3 sequences, with around 15% occurring only once. The sample was PBMCs, mostly from graft donor cells, taken 180 days after TCRalphabeta/CD19-depleted stem cell transplant. These TCRs come from a male patient between 2 and 10 years old who had a stem cell transplant for acute lymphoblastic leukemia, so the T cells may come from the graft donor.

Points on this clonotype: A much bigger clone sits one base away, suggesting this may be a read error. The chain links TRBV15 to TRBJ2-7; either TRBD1 or TRBD2 may fit D (6 bases each). The CDR3 is 14 amino acids. Germline V gives CDR1 LNHNV, CDR2 YYDKDF (reference sequence). The ends were cut back, 4 bases at V and 4 bases at J, with 14 bases in the middle. Here the CDR3 reads CATSMGGPLYEQYF. In nucleotides, the CDR3 is TGTGCCACCAGCATGGGGGGCCCCCTTTACGAGCAGTACTTC. The full variable domain, rest sourced from reference TRBV15 and TRBJ2-7, is DAMVIQNPRYQVTQFGKPVTLSCSQTLNHNVMYWYQQKSSQAPKLLFHYYDKDFNNEADTPDNFQSRRPNTSFCFLDIRSPGLGDTAMYLCATSMGGPLYEQYFGPGTRLTVT.

This clonotype has only a few counts. This sequence joins TRBV27 and TRBJ1-1; D not certain. The CDR3 sequence is 12 residues long. V was pared by 6 bases and J by 1 base, with 6 bases between. Germline CDR1 and CDR2: MNHEY and SMNVEV (reference sequence). The CDR3: CASRSANTEAFF. CDR3 in DNA: TGTGCCAGCAGATCGGCGAACACTGAAGCTTTCTTT.

This sequence joins TRBV5-1 and TRBJ2-5; TRBD1 agrees at 8 bases. CDR3 size: 13 residues. The J segment lost 4 bases and the V segment lost 4 bases, leaving 3 bases of the junction unmatched. Germline values: CDR1 SGHRS, CDR2 YFSETQ. The CDR3 sequence is CASSPDRGETQYF. CDR3 nucleotide sequence: TGCGCCAGCAGCCCCGACAGGGGAGAGACCCAGTACTTC.

The table lists this clonotype with a few counts. The chain combines TRBV4-1 with TRBJ2-5; D remains ambiguous. The CDR3 runs 13 residues. Germline CDR1 is MGHRA and CDR2 is YSYEKL. The germline V and J ends were trimmed by 1 base and 4 bases, with 7 bases remaining between them. CDR3 DNA sequence: TGCGCCAGCAGCCAAGTTGTTTCAGAGACCCAGTACTTC. Protein sequence: CASSQVVSETQYF.

V gene TRBV7-2 combines with J gene TRBJ2-7, with TRBD2 matching 14 bases. CDR1 and CDR2 (germline): SGHTA, FQGNSA. This CDR3 comprises 15 residues. Trimming at V came to 5 bases and at J to 5 bases, leaving 5 bases not matched to a gene. The CDR3 bases are TGTGCCAGCAGCATGAGACTAGCGGGGGGGCACGAGCAGTACTTC. Protein: CASSMRLAGGHEQYF.

This chain links TRBV5-1 with TRBJ1-2; D is undetermined. Trimming stripped 0 bases from V and 2 bases from J, with 8 bases between. CDR3 length: 14 amino acids. CDR1 is SGHRS, CDR2 YFSETQ, per germline. CDR3 sequence reads: CASSLDPGNYGYTF. CDR3 DNA: TGCGCCAGCAGCTTGGATCCGGGAAACTATGGCTACACCTTC.

This sequence joins TRBV4-3 and TRBJ2-1; D possibly uses TRBD1 or TRBD2 (7 bases each). Germline V lookup: CDR1 LGHNA, CDR2 YSLEER. The CDR3 has 18 residues. Trimming left V 1 base short and J 8 bases short, with 24 bases between. The CDR3: CASSQAHLGGGNGYEQFF. The CDR3 DNA follows: TGCGCCAGCAGCCAAGCCCATTTGGGAGGGGGCAATGGCTATGAGCAGTTCTTC.

CDR3 loop: CSARDAILRNEKLFF. CDR3 nucleotide sequence: TGCAGTGCTAGAGATGCCATCCTTCGGAATGAAAAACTGTTTTTT. This chain joins TRBV20-1 and TRBJ1-4, with no clear D. CDR3 size: 15 residues. V lost 0 bases to trimming and J lost 5 bases, with 13 bases between them. Germline CDR1 reads DFQATT; CDR2 reads SNEGSKA (reference sequence).

This clonotype was detected a few times. This chain connects TRBV5-4 to TRBJ2-2; TRBD2 aligns across 11 bases. Looked up from germline, CDR1 is SGHNT and CDR2 is YYREEE (reference sequence). The V segment lost 0 bases and the J segment 4 bases; nucleotides outside the gene matches: 8. The CDR3 has 18 residues. The CDR3 here is CASSLGLAGGRGTGELFF. The CDR3 DNA sequence: TGTGCCAGCAGCTTGGGTCTAGCGGGGGGCCGAGGCACCGGGGAGCTGTTTTTT.

The chain combines TRBV6-1 with TRBJ1-5, with TRBD1 as a possible D gene (6 bases). Trimming removed 6 bases from V and 0 bases from J, with 12 bases in between. The CDR3 sequence is 15 residues long. Germline CDR1 is MNHNS and CDR2 is SASEGT. The chain's CDR3 is CASREQGYSNQPQHF. The CDR3 DNA is TGTGCCAGCAGGGAACAGGGTTATAGCAATCAGCCCCAGCATTTT.

This clonotype has only a few counts. V usage is TRBV7-2 and J usage is TRBJ2-7; TRBD2 agrees at 8 bases. The ends lost 3 bases at V and 5 bases at J; junction bases unmatched: 12. The CDR3 sequence is 16 residues long. Germline-derived CDR1 and CDR2 are SGHTA and FQGNSA. The DNA for the CDR3 is TGTGCCAGCAGCTTGGCGGGGGGTTCCCTTGTGGACGAGCAGTACTTC. Its protein product is CASSLAGGSLVDEQYF. Together with reference TRBV7-2 and TRBJ2-7, the CDR3 gives the full variable domain: GAGVSQSPSNKVTEKGKDVELRCDPISGHTALYWYRQSLGQGLEFLIYFQGNSAPDKSGLPSDRFSAERTGGSVSTLTIQRTQQEDSAVYLCASSLAGGSLVDEQYFGPGTRLTVT.

The chain is built from TRBV7-2 and TRBJ2-2, with D hard to call. Trimming cost V 6 bases and J 3 bases, with 5 bases left between them. The CDR3 has 12 amino acids. CDR1 is SGHTA, CDR2 FQGNSA, per germline. CDR3: CASSIYTGELFF. The CDR3, as DNA: TGTGCCAGCAGTATCTACACCGGGGAGCTGTTTTTT.

The V and J genes are TRBV7-7 and TRBJ2-2, with 8 positions matching TRBD1. Germline loops: CDR1 SSHAT, CDR2 FNYEAQ (reference sequence). With 5 bases clipped from V and 0 bases from J, the junction kept 5 bases outside the gene matches. The CDR3 totals 16 residues. CDR3 nucleotides: TGTGCCAGCAGCCCAGGGGGCGTCTCGAACACCGGGGAGCTGTTTTTT. It codes for CASSPGGVSNTGELFF.

The rearrangement links TRBV28 to TRBJ1-1; TRBD1 might be the D (5 bases). This CDR3 is 18 amino acids long. Deletions cut 4 bases from V and 2 bases from J, with 23 bases between. Per germline, CDR1 MDHEN and CDR2 SYDVKM. CDR3 DNA sequence: TGTGCCAGCAGTTACCCCCGGGGCTCCGGGACCCTTAACACTGAAGCTTTCTTT. It is translated as CASSYPRGSGTLNTEAFF.

The rearrangement uses TRBV7-9 and TRBJ2-7, with D possibly matching TRBD1 (5 bases). Trimming pared 9 bases from V and 5 bases from J, leaving 14 bases between. The length of the CDR3 is 12 residues. The V gene's germline CDR1 is SEHNR and CDR2 FQNEAQ (reference sequence). CDR3 region: CASAGRSHEQYF. CDR3 coding DNA: TGTGCCAGTGCAGGGCGGTCCCACGAGCAGTACTTC.

This clonotype appeared many times. The chain uses TRBV4-3 and TRBJ1-3, with D perhaps matching TRBD1 (6 bases). The CDR3 runs to 15 residues. Germline CDR1 is LGHNA and CDR2 is YSLEER. Between the trimmed V and J ends, which lost 5 bases and 2 bases, there was a span of 13 bases. The CDR3 nucleotides are TGCGCCAGCAGCGAAGGAGGGGGACCTGGAAACACCATATATTTT. Translation gives CASSEGGGPGNTIYF.

V usage is TRBV2 and J usage is TRBJ1-2, with D possibly being TRBD1 (6 bases). This CDR3 has 12 residues. CDR1 and CDR2 (germline): SNHLY, FYNNEI. Trimming took 8 bases from V and 4 from J, leaving 11 bases between them. CDR3 DNA sequence: TGTGCCAGCTCCGACAGGATCTATGGCTACACCTTC. This translates into CASSDRIYGYTF.

This clonotype was picked up a small number of times. This chain links TRBV12-3 or TRBV12-4 with TRBJ1-2; tentative D call: TRBD1 (5 bases). CDR3 length equals 13 residues. Trimming pared 1 base from V and 7 bases from J, leaving 10 bases between. The CDR3 region has the DNA TGTGCCAGCAGTTTAGGACAGTTCGCTGGCTACACCTTC. Its protein product is CASSLGQFAGYTF.